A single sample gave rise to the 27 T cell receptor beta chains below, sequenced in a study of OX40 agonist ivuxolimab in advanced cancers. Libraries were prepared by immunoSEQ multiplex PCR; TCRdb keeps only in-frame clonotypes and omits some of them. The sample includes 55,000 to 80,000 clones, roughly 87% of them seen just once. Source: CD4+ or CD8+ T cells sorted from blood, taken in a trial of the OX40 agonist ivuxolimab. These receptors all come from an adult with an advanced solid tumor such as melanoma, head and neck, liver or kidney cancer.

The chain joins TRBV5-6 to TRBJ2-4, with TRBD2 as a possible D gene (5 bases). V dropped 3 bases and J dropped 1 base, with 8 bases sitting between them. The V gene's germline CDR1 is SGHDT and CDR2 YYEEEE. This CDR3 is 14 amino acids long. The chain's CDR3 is CASSSGYAKNIQYF. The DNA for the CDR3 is TGTGCCAGCAGCTCGGGGTATGCCAAAAACATTCAGTACTTC.

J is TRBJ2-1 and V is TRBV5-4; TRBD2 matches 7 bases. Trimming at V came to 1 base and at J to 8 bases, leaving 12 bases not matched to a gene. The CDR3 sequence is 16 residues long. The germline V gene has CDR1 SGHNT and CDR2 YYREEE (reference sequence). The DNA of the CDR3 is TGTGCCAGCAGCTTGTATCGGGACTACCAAAAGGATGAGCAGTTCTTC. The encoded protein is CASSLYRDYQKDEQFF.

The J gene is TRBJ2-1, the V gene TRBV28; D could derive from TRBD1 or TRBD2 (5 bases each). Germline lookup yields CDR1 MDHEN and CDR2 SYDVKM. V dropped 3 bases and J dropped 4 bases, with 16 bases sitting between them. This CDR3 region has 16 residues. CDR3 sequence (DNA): TGTGCCAGCAGTTTCACTAGGGACCGTTTGTACAATGAGCAGTTCTTC. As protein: CASSFTRDRLYNEQFF.

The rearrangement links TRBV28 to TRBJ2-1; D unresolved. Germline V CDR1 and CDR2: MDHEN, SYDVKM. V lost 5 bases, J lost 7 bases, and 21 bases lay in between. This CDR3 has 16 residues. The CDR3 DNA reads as TGTGCCAGCAGTGCCCTTAAGAGGTTTGTTGAGAATGAGCAGTTCTTC. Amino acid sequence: CASSALKRFVENEQFF.

CDR3 nucleotides: TGTGCCAGCAGTGACTCGCGGGAGGGCCAGGTAGATACGCAGTATTTT. Protein product: CASSDSREGQVDTQYF. V and J are TRBV6-4 and TRBJ2-3; 9 bases are shared with TRBD2. Germline V CDR1 and CDR2: MRHNA, SNTAGT. This CDR3 spans 16 amino acids. Losses at the gene ends were 0 bases for V and 5 bases for J; bases not matched to a gene: 6.

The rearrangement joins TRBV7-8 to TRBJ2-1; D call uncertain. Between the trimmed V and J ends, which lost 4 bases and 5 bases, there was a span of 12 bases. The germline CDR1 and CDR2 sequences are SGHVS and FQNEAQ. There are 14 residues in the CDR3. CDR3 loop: CASSSSPRDNEQFF. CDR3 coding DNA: TGTGCCAGCAGCTCATCGCCGAGAGACAATGAGCAGTTCTTC.

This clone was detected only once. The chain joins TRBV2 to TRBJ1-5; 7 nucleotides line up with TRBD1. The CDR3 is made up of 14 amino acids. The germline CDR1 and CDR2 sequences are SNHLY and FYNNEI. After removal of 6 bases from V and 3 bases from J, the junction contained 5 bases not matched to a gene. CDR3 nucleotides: TGTGCCAGCAGCAAACAGGGGTCCAATCAGCCCCAGCATTTT. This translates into CASSKQGSNQPQHF.

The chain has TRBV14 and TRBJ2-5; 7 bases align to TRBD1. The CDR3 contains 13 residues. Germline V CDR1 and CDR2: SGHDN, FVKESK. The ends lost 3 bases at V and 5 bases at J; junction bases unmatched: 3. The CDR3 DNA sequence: TGTGCCAGCAGCCAGAGACAGGGTGAGACCCAGTACTTC. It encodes CASSQRQGETQYF.

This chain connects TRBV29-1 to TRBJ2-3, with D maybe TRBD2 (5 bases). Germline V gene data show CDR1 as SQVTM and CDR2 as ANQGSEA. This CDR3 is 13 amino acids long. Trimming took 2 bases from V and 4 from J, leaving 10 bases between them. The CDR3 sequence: CSVESLRADTQYF. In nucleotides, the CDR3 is TGCAGCGTTGAATCCTTGCGGGCAGATACGCAGTATTTT.

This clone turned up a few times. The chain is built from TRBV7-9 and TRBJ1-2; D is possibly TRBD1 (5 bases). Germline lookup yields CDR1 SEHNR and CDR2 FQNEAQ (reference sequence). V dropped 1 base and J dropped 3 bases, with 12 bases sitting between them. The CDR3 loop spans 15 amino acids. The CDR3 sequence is CASSLGQGRDYGYTF. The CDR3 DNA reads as TGTGCCAGCAGCTTAGGTCAGGGTAGGGACTATGGCTACACCTTC.

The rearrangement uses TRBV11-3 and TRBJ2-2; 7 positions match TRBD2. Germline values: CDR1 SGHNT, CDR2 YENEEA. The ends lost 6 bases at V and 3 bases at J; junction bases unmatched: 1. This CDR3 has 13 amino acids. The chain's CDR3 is CASSREDTGELFF. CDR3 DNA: TGTGCCAGCAGTCGGGAGGACACCGGGGAGCTGTTTTTT.

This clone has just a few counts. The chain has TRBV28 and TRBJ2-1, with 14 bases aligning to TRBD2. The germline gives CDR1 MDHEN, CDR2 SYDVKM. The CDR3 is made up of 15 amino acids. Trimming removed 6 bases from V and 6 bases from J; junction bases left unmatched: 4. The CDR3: CASSPTSGRANEQFF. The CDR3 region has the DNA TGTGCCAGCAGCCCGACTAGCGGGAGGGCCAATGAGCAGTTCTTC.

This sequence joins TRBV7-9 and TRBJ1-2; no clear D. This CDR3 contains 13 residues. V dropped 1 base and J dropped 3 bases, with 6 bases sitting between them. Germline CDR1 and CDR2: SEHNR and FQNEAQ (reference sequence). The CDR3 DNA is TGTGCCAGCAGCTTAGGGACTCACTATGGCTACACCTTC. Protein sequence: CASSLGTHYGYTF.

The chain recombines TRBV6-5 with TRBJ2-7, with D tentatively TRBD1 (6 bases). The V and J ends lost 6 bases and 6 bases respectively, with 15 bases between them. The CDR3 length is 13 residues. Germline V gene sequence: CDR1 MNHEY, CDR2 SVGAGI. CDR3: CASRITGFGEQYF. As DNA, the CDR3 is TGTGCCAGCAGAATCACAGGGTTTGGCGAGCAGTACTTC.

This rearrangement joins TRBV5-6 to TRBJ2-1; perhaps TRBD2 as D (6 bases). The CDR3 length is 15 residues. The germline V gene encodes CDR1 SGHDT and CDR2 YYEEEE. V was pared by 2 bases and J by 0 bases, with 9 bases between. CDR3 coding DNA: TGTGCCAGCAGCTTTCGGGGGAGCTCCTACAATGAGCAGTTCTTC. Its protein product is CASSFRGSSYNEQFF. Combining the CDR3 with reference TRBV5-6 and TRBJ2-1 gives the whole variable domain DAGVTQSPTHLIKTRGQQVTLRCSPKSGHDTVSWYQQALGQGPQFIFQYYEEEERQRGNFPDRFSGHQFPNYSSELNVNALLLGDSALYLCASSFRGSSYNEQFFGPGTRLTVL.

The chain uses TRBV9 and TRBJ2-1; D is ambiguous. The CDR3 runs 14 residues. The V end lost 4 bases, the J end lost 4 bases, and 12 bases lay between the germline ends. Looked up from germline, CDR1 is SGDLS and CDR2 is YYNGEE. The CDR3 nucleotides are TGTGCCAGCAGCCCTACTCGGACGTACAATGAGCAGTTCTTC. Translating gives CASSPTRTYNEQFF.

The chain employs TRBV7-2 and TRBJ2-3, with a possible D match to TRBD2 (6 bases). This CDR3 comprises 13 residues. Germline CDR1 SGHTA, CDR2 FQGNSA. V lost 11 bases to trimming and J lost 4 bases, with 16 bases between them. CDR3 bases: TGTGCCTCAGCGAGGCGGGAAGCAGATACGCAGTATTTT. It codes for CASARREADTQYF.

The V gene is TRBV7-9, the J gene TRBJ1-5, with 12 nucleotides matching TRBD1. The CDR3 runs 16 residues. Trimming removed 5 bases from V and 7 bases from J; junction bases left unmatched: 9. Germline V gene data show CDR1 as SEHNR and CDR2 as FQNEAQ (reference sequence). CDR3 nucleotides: TGTGCCAGCAGCCAGGGGGGACAGGGGGCGGCCCAGCCCCAGCATTTT. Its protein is CASSQGGQGAAQPQHF.

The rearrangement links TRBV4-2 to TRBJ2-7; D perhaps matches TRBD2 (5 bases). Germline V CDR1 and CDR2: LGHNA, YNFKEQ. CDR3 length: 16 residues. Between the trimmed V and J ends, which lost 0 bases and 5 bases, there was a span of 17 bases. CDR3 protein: CASSQDVLRTPHEQYF. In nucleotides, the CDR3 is TGTGCCAGCAGCCAAGATGTGCTGCGGACTCCCCACGAGCAGTACTTC.

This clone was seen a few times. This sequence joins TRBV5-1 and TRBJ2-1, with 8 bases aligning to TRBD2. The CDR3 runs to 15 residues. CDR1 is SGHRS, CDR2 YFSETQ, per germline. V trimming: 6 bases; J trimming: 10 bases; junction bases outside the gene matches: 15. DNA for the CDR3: TGCGCCAGCAAGGCTATTGAGGGTCTAGCGGGCGAGCAGTTCTTC. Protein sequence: CASKAIEGLAGEQFF.

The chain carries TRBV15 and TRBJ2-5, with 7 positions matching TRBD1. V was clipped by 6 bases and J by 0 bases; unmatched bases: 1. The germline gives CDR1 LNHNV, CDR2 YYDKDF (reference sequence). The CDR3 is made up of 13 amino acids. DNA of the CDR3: TGTGCCACCAGGGGACAGTACCAAGAGACCCAGTACTTC. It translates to CATRGQYQETQYF.

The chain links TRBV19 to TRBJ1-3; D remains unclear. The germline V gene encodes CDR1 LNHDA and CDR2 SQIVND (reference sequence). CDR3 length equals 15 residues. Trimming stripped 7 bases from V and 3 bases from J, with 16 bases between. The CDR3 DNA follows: TGTGCCAGTACCTCGGACGGGGTGCGTGGAAACACCATATATTTT. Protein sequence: CASTSDGVRGNTIYF.

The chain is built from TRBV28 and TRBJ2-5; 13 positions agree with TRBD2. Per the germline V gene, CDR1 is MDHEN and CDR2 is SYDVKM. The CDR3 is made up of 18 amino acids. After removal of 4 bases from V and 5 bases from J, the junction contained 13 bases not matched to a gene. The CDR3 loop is CASSSYRTSGGLGETQYF. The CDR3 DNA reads TGTGCCAGCAGTTCCTATCGGACTAGCGGGGGCCTTGGGGAGACCCAGTACTTC.

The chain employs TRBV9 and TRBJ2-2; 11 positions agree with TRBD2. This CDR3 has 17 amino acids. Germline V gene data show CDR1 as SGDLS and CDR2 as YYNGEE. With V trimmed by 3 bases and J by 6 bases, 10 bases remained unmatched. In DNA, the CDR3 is TGTGCCAGCAGCGCTGGGGGTCTAGCGGGAGGAGCCGGGGAGCTGTTTTTT. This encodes CASSAGGLAGGAGELFF.

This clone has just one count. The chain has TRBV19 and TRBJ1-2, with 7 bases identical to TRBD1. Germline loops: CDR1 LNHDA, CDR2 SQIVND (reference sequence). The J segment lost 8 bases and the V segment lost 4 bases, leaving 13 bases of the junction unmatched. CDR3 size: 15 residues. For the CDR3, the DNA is TGTGCCAGTAGTAGGGCCGACAGGGAGGTTGGCGGCTACACCTTC. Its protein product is CASSRADREVGGYTF.

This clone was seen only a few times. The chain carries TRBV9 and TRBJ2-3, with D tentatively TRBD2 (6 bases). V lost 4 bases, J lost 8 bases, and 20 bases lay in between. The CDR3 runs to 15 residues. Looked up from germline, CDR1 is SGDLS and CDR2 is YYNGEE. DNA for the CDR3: TGTGCCAGCAGCACCGGGAGTACCGATGGCCTTACGCAGTATTTT. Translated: CASSTGSTDGLTQYF.

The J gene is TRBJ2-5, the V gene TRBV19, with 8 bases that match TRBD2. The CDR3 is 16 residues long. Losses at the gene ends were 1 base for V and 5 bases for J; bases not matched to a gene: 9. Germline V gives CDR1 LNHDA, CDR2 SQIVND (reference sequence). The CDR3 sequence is CASSIGLYGGDETQYF. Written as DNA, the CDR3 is TGTGCCAGTAGTATAGGCCTATACGGGGGGGATGAGACCCAGTACTTC.